This entry lists 20 T cell receptor beta chains sequenced from one sample in a study of blood T cell repertoires in COVID-19. Profiling relied on immunoSEQ multiplex PCR, and the TCRdb table lists in-frame clones only, not all of them. The table has some 180,000 clones, approximately 79% seen once. The specimen sequenced was PBMCs or T cells enriched from blood (not recorded which). The receptors come from a woman aged 60-75 years with acute COVID-19.

In its sample, this clone was seen a few times. This chain joins TRBV28 and TRBJ1-1; a possible D gene is TRBD1 (5 bases). The CDR3 has 13 residues. V lost 6 bases to trimming and J lost 12 bases, with 20 bases between them. CDR1 MDHEN and CDR2 SYDVKM come from the germline V gene. CDR3 in amino acids: CASSILSGTETFF. The CDR3 coding sequence is TGTGCCAGCAGCATACTCTCCGGGACTGAGACTTTCTTT.

This clone appeared a few times. V is TRBV6-2 or TRBV6-3 and J is TRBJ1-2; a possible D gene is TRBD1 (6 bases). The V and J ends lost 3 bases and 0 bases respectively, with 8 bases between them. The CDR3 consists of 14 residues. Per the germline V gene, CDR1 is MNHEY and CDR2 is SVGEGT. CDR3 residues: CASSYGQTNYGYTF. Here the CDR3 DNA reads TGTGCCAGCAGTTATGGACAGACTAACTATGGCTACACCTTC.

The table lists this clone with a count of one. V is TRBV11-2 and J is TRBJ2-7; tentative D call: TRBD1 (5 bases). The CDR3 consists of 13 residues. V was shortened by 2 bases and J by 2 bases, with 7 bases between the two germline ends. Germline V lookup: CDR1 SGHAT, CDR2 FQNNGV. The chain's CDR3 is CASSLTGTYEQYV. CDR3 coding DNA: TGTGCCAGCAGCTTAACAGGAACCTACGAGCAGTACGTC.

This chain links TRBV20-1 with TRBJ1-1; D unresolved. Trimming removed 5 bases at V and 5 bases at J, with 9 bases between. The germline gives CDR1 DFQATT, CDR2 SNEGSKA (reference sequence). The CDR3 covers 11 residues. The DNA of the CDR3 is TGCAGTGCTCCCGCCCAGACTGAAGCTTTCTTT. It encodes CSAPAQTEAFF.

The genes are TRBV7-2 and TRBJ1-2; TRBD1 matches 9 bases. The trim removed 5 bases at V and 4 bases at J, leaving 14 bases unmatched. The CDR3 length is 17 residues. CDR1 and CDR2 from the germline V gene are SGHTA and FQGNSA. The CDR3 region is CASSPQWGSTGGYGYTF. The CDR3 bases are TGTGCCAGCAGCCCCCAGTGGGGGTCGACAGGGGGCTATGGCTACACCTTC.

The chain recombines TRBV5-1 with TRBJ2-2; D is possibly TRBD2 (5 bases). Trimming pared 0 bases from V and 2 bases from J, leaving 11 bases between. This CDR3 contains 16 residues. Germline CDR1 and CDR2: SGHRS and YFSETQ. CDR3 coding DNA: TGCGCCAGCAGCTTGGTGGGCTCGGGAAACACCGGGGAGCTGTTTTTT. It yields the protein CASSLVGSGNTGELFF.

The chain has TRBV4-2 and TRBJ1-5; 8 positions agree with TRBD1. Germline V lookup: CDR1 LGHNA, CDR2 YNFKEQ. Germline trimming cut 6 bases from V and 4 bases from J; bases unmatched to any gene: 2. The CDR3 has 13 amino acids. The CDR3 region has the DNA TGTGCCAGCAGTCGGGACAGGAATCAGCCCCAGCATTTT. This encodes CASSRDRNQPQHF.

The rearrangement links TRBV4-3 to TRBJ1-4; D possibly corresponds to TRBD1 (6 bases). CDR3 size: 18 residues. Germline lookup yields CDR1 LGHNA and CDR2 YSLEER. Trimming removed 0 bases at V and 3 bases at J, with 17 bases between. The CDR3 sequence: CASSQDLGGVGSNEKLFF. Written as DNA, the CDR3 is TGCGCCAGCAGCCAAGATCTTGGGGGCGTAGGGTCTAATGAAAAACTGTTTTTT.

This clone is a singleton in its sample. Here the CDR3 DNA reads TGTGCCAGCTCACCACGTCGGGGGGATCAGCCCCAGCATTTT. Its protein is CASSPRRGDQPQHF. The chain recombines TRBV18 with TRBJ1-5; D might be TRBD1 (5 bases). The CDR3 covers 14 residues. Germline V gene lookup returns CDR1 KGHSH and CDR2 LQKENI. V was shortened by 1 base and J by 5 bases, with 9 bases between the two germline ends.

This clone has only one observation. The chain has TRBV7-2 and TRBJ2-3, with 7 bases aligning to TRBD2. In germline, CDR1 is SGHTA, CDR2 FQGNSA. This CDR3 is built from 15 residues. Trimming at V came to 3 bases and at J to 4 bases, leaving 7 bases not matched to a gene. DNA for the CDR3: TGTGCCAGCAGCTTCCCGGGGGGAGTTGCAGATACGCAGTATTTT. The encoded protein is CASSFPGGVADTQYF. The full variable domain, its missing parts supplied by reference TRBV7-2 and TRBJ2-3, is GAGVSQSPSNKVTEKGKDVELRCDPISGHTALYWYRQSLGQGLEFLIYFQGNSAPDKSGLPSDRFSAERTGGSVSTLTIQRTQQEDSAVYLCASSFPGGVADTQYFGPGTRLTVL.

The V gene is TRBV7-9, the J gene TRBJ1-2; D unresolved. Germline lookup yields CDR1 SEHNR and CDR2 FQNEAQ (reference sequence). The length of the CDR3 is 12 residues. Trimming took 1 base from V and 10 from J, leaving 10 bases between them. The CDR3 sequence: CASSLEELDYTF. In nucleotides, the CDR3 is TGTGCCAGCAGCTTAGAAGAACTAGACTACACCTTC.

This clone appeared a few times. V gene TRBV27 combines with J gene TRBJ1-5; TRBD1 matches 9 bases. CDR1 and CDR2 (germline): MNHEY, SMNVEV (reference sequence). This CDR3 has 15 amino acids. The V and J ends lost 7 bases and 5 bases, in that order; junction bases with no gene match: 9. CDR3 in amino acids: CASTTRQGGHQPQHF. The CDR3 bases are TGTGCCAGCACCACACGACAGGGGGGACATCAGCCCCAGCATTTT.

The rearrangement links TRBV6-5 to TRBJ1-6; TRBD1 aligns across 8 bases. The CDR3 has 15 residues. V shed 4 bases and J 10 bases; nucleotides not matched to a gene: 9. CDR1 and CDR2 from the germline V gene are MNHEY and SVGAGI. The CDR3 sequence is CASSSGTGGRSPLHF. The CDR3 nucleotides are TGTGCCAGCAGTTCCGGGACAGGCGGTCGATCACCCCTCCACTTT.

The genes are TRBV5-4 and TRBJ1-3; 9 positions match TRBD1. The ends lost 4 bases at V and 2 bases at J; junction bases unmatched: 7. Germline V lookup: CDR1 SGHNT, CDR2 YYREEE (reference sequence). This CDR3 comprises 16 residues. CDR3 nucleotides: TGTGCCAGCAGCAGAGGACAGGGGCCACCTGGAAACACCATATATTTT. Translation: CASSRGQGPPGNTIYF.

The V call is TRBV6-2 or TRBV6-3, the J call TRBJ2-7; 9 nucleotides agree with TRBD1. Germline CDR1 MNHEY, CDR2 SVGEGT. V lost 0 bases, J lost 4 bases, and 4 bases stayed unmatched. The CDR3 totals 15 residues. The chain's CDR3 is CASSYSGTGTYEQYV. The CDR3 bases are TGTGCCAGCAGTTACTCTGGGACAGGGACTTACGAGCAGTACGTC.

The chain links TRBV4-1 to TRBJ2-2; TRBD2 is a possible D gene (6 bases). Trimming stripped 0 bases from V and 6 bases from J, with 8 bases between. Germline values: CDR1 MGHRA, CDR2 YSYEKL. The CDR3 consists of 14 residues. This chain's CDR3 is CASSQESGAGELFF. CDR3 DNA: TGCGCCAGCAGCCAAGAATCGGGGGCCGGGGAGCTGTTTTTT.

The chain couples TRBV5-1 to TRBJ2-2; D possibly corresponds to TRBD1 (5 bases). The CDR3 extends over 15 amino acids. Germline V gives CDR1 SGHRS, CDR2 YFSETQ. Trimming cost V 0 bases and J 7 bases, with 13 bases left between them. Here the CDR3 reads CASSLGRQRGGELFF. The CDR3 bases are TGCGCCAGCAGCTTGGGACGACAAAGGGGCGGGGAGCTGTTTTTT.

This clone showed up just once. The rearrangement links TRBV7-2 to TRBJ1-1; D unresolved. V was shortened by 2 bases and J by 3 bases, with 7 bases between the two germline ends. CDR1 and CDR2 (germline): SGHTA, FQGNSA. This CDR3 region has 13 residues. The CDR3 region is CASSLPPHTEAFF. The CDR3 DNA sequence: TGTGCCAGCAGCTTACCTCCCCACACTGAAGCTTTCTTT. Using reference TRBV7-2 and TRBJ1-1 for the parts outside the CDR3, the full variable domain is GAGVSQSPSNKVTEKGKDVELRCDPISGHTALYWYRQSLGQGLEFLIYFQGNSAPDKSGLPSDRFSAERTGGSVSTLTIQRTQQEDSAVYLCASSLPPHTEAFFGQGTRLTVV.

This chain links TRBV6-2 or TRBV6-3 with TRBJ1-2; D unresolved. This CDR3 has 13 residues. Looked up from germline, CDR1 is MNHEY and CDR2 is SVGEGT. V lost 4 bases, J lost 1 base, and 7 bases lay in between. The CDR3 spells CASSLNSNYGYTF. The CDR3 DNA reads TGTGCCAGCAGTTTGAACAGTAACTATGGCTACACCTTC.

The chain joins TRBV5-4 to TRBJ2-7; TRBD2 aligns across 8 bases. Germline V gene sequence: CDR1 SGHNT, CDR2 YYREEE (reference sequence). J was trimmed by 1 base and V by 0 bases; bases with no gene match: 0. This CDR3 is 14 amino acids long. The CDR3 reads CASSLVAGSYEQYF. The DNA for the CDR3 is TGTGCCAGCAGCTTGGTAGCGGGGTCCTACGAGCAGTACTTC.